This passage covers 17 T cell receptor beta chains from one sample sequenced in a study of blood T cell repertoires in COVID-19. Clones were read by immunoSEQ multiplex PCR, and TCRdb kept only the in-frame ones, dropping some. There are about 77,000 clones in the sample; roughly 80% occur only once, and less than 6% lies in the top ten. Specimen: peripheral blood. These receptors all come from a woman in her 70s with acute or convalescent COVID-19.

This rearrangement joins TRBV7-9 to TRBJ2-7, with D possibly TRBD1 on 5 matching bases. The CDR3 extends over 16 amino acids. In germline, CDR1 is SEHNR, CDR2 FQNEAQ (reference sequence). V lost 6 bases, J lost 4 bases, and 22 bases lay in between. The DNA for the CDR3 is TGTGCCAGCAGGTCACGAACAATTGCTCCAGGGTACGAGCAGTACTTC. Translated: CASRSRTIAPGYEQYF.

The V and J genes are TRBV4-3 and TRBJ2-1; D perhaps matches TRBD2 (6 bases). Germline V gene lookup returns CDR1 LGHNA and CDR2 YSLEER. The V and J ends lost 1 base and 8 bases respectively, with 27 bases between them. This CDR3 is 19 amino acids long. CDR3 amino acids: CASSQVIQLEWRGGDEQFF. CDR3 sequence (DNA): TGCGCCAGCAGCCAAGTTATACAACTAGAGTGGCGGGGTGGCGATGAGCAGTTCTTC.

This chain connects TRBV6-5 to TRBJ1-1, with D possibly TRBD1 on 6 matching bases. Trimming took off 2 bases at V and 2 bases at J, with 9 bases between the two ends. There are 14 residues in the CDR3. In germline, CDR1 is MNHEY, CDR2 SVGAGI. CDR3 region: CASSYPDRNTEAFF. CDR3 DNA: TGTGCCAGCAGTTACCCGGACAGAAACACTGAAGCTTTCTTT.

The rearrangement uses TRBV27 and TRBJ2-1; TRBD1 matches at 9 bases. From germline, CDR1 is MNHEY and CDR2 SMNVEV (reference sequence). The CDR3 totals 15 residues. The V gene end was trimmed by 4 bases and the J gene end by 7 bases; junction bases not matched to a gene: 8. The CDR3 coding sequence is TGTGCCAGCAGTTCGATACCGGGACAGGGTAATGAGCAGTTCTTC. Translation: CASSSIPGQGNEQFF.

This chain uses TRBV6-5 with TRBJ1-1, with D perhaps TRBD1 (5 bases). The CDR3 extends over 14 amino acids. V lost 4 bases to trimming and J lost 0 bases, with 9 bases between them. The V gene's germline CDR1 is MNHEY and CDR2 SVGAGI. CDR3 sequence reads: CASSWTRMNTEAFF. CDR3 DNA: TGTGCCAGCAGTTGGACACGCATGAACACTGAAGCTTTCTTT.

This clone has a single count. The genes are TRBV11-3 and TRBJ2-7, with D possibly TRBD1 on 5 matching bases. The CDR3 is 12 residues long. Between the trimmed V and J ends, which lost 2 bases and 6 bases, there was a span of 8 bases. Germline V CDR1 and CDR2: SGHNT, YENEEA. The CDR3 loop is CASSLQGSEQYF. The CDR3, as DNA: TGTGCCAGCAGCTTACAGGGATCCGAGCAGTACTTC.

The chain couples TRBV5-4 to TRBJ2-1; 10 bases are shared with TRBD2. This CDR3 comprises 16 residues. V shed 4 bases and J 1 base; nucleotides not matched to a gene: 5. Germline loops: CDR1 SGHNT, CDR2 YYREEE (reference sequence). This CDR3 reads CASSAGLAESYNEQFF. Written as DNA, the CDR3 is TGTGCCAGCAGCGCCGGACTAGCGGAGTCCTACAATGAGCAGTTCTTC.

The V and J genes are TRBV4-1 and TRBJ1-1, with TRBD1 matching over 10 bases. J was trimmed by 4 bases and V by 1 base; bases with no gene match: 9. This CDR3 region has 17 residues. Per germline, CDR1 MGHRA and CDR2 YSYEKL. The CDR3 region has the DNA TGCGCCAGCAGCCAAGTGGGACAGGGGCCGGGCGGCACTGAAGCTTTCTTT. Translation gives CASSQVGQGPGGTEAFF.

The CDR3 nucleotides read TGTGCCAGCTCACCAGGGAGGACAGGGGGGCAGCCCCAGCATTTT. It is translated as CASSPGRTGGQPQHF. The V gene is TRBV18, the J gene TRBJ1-5, with TRBD1 matching 10 bases. This CDR3 has 15 residues. V lost 2 bases to trimming and J lost 7 bases; unmatched junction nucleotides: 5. Germline CDR1 KGHSH, CDR2 LQKENI.

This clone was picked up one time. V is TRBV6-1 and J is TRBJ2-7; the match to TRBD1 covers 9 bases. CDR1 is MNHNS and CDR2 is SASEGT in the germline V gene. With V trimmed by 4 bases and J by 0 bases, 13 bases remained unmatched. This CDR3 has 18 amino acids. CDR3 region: CASSVGLTGGSNSYEQYF. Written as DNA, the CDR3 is TGTGCCAGCAGTGTGGGCCTTACAGGGGGCTCTAACTCCTACGAGCAGTACTTC.

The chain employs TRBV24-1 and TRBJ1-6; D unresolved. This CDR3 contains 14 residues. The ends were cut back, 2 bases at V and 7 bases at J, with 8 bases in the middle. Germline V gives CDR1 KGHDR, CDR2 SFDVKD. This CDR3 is CATSDSDSNSPLHF. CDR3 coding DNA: TGTGCCACCAGTGATTCGGACTCAAATTCACCCCTCCACTTT.

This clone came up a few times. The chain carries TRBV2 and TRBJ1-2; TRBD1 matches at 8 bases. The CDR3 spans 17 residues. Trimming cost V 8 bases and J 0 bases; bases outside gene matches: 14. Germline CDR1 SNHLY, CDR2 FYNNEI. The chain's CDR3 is CASGPEGTGPSNYGYTF. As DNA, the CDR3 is TGTGCCAGCGGACCGGAGGGGACAGGCCCCTCTAACTATGGCTACACCTTC.

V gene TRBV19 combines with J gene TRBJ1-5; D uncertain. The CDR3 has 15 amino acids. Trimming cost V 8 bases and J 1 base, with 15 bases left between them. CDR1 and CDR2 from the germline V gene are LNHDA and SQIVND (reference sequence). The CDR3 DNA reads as TGTGCCAGTGGTCCGGTTGAGGTGAGCAATCAGCCCCAGCATTTT. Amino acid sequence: CASGPVEVSNQPQHF. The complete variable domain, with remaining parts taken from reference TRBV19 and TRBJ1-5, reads DGGITQSPKYLFRKEGQNVTLSCEQNLNHDAMYWYRQDPGQGLRLIYYSQIVNDFQKGDIAEGYSVSREKKESFPLTVTSAQKNPTAFYLCASGPVEVSNQPQHFGDGTRLSIL.

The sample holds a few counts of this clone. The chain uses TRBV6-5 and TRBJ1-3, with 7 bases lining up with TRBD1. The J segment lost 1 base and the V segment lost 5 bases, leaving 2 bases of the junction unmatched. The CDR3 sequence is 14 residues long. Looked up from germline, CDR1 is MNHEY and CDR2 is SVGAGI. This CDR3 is CASSLTGSGNTIYF. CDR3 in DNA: TGTGCCAGCAGTCTGACAGGGTCTGGAAACACCATATATTTT.

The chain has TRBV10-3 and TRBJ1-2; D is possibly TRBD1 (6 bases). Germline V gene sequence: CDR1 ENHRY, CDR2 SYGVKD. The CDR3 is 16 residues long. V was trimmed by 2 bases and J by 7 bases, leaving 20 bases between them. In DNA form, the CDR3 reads TGTGCCATCAGTGAGGCCCTACAGGGTTCGAGTCCTGGCTACACCTTC. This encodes CAISEALQGSSPGYTF.

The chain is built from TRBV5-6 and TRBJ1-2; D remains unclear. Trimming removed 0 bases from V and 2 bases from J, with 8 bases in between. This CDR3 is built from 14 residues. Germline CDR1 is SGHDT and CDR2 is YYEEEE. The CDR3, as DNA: TGTGCCAGCAGCTTGGCCGGGGTAAACTATGGCTACACCTTC. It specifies CASSLAGVNYGYTF.

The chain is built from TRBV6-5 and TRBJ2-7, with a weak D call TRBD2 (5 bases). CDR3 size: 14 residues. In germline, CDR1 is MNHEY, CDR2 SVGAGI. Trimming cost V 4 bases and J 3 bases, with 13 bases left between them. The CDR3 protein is CASSSTGSDYEQYF. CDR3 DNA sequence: TGTGCCAGCAGTTCGACCGGTAGCGACTACGAGCAGTACTTC.